What follows are 25 T cell receptor beta chains derived from one specimen sequenced in a study of OX40 agonist ivuxolimab in advanced cancers. Profiling relied on immunoSEQ multiplex PCR, and the TCRdb table lists in-frame clones only, not all of them. This table has about 70,000 clones, around 78% appearing once. The starting material was CD4+ or CD8+ T cells sorted from blood, obtained in a trial of the OX40 agonist ivuxolimab. The source of these receptors is an adult with an advanced solid tumor such as melanoma, head and neck, liver or kidney cancer.

The chain employs TRBV6-5 and TRBJ2-1, with 7 bases fitting TRBD2. The ends lost 0 bases at V and 0 bases at J; junction bases unmatched: 2. The CDR3 is 16 amino acids. CDR1 and CDR2 from the germline V gene are MNHEY and SVGAGI. This CDR3 is CASSYSSGSSYNEQFF. In DNA, the CDR3 is TGTGCCAGCAGTTACTCTAGCGGGTCCTCCTACAATGAGCAGTTCTTC.

The chain is built from TRBV2 and TRBJ2-4; 8 positions agree with TRBD1. The V and J ends lost 4 bases and 0 bases, in that order; junction bases with no gene match: 2. This CDR3 has 15 residues. CDR1 SNHLY and CDR2 FYNNEI come from the germline V gene. This CDR3 reads CASSADRGAKNIQYF. DNA for the CDR3: TGTGCCAGCAGTGCCGACAGGGGAGCCAAAAACATTCAGTACTTC.

The chain joins TRBV7-2 to TRBJ1-2; 7 positions agree with TRBD1. Germline lookup yields CDR1 SGHTA and CDR2 FQGNSA. V lost 5 bases to trimming and J lost 2 bases; unmatched junction nucleotides: 5. The length of the CDR3 is 14 residues. The CDR3 nucleotides read TGTGCCAGCAGCCCATCGACAGGGAACTATGGCTACACCTTC. Its translation: CASSPSTGNYGYTF.

The chain links TRBV19 to TRBJ1-2; 8 bases fit TRBD1. After removal of 4 bases from V and 10 bases from J, the junction contained 5 bases not matched to a gene. The CDR3 loop spans 12 amino acids. Looked up from germline, CDR1 is LNHDA and CDR2 is SQIVND (reference sequence). The CDR3 sequence is CASSKKDRDYTF. As DNA, the CDR3 is TGTGCCAGTAGTAAAAAGGACAGGGACTACACCTTC.

This clone was detected once. The chain couples TRBV4-1 to TRBJ2-1, with TRBD2 matching 7 bases. CDR1 MGHRA and CDR2 YSYEKL come from the germline V gene. The J segment lost 7 bases and the V segment lost 0 bases, leaving 15 bases of the junction unmatched. The CDR3 is 18 residues long. The CDR3 coding sequence is TGCGCCAGCAGCCAAGAATCCCCCCTTTGGCGGGGGTATAATGAGCAGTTCTTC. This encodes CASSQESPLWRGYNEQFF.

The rearrangement links TRBV7-2 to TRBJ1-1; 8 bases are a match to TRBD1. The CDR3 is made up of 14 amino acids. Germline values: CDR1 SGHTA, CDR2 FQGNSA. The junction had 9 bases not matched to a gene; V was cut back by 5 bases and J by 7 bases. The CDR3 protein is CASSLSGGRSEAFF. CDR3 in DNA: TGTGCCAGCAGCCTCTCAGGGGGCCGGAGTGAAGCTTTCTTT. Combining the CDR3 with reference TRBV7-2 and TRBJ1-1 gives the whole variable domain GAGVSQSPSNKVTEKGKDVELRCDPISGHTALYWYRQSLGQGLEFLIYFQGNSAPDKSGLPSDRFSAERTGGSVSTLTIQRTQQEDSAVYLCASSLSGGRSEAFFGQGTRLTVV.

The chain joins TRBV9 to TRBJ2-1; the D call may be TRBD1 or TRBD2 (5 bases each). In germline, CDR1 is SGDLS, CDR2 YYNGEE. Trimming stripped 5 bases from V and 9 bases from J, with 15 bases between. There are 13 residues in the CDR3. The CDR3 sequence is CASRGAPGTEQFF. DNA of the CDR3: TGTGCCAGCAGAGGTGCCCCAGGGACTGAGCAGTTCTTC. Combining the CDR3 with reference TRBV9 and TRBJ2-1 gives the whole variable domain DSGVTQTPKHLITATGQRVTLRCSPRSGDLSVYWYQQSLDQGLQFLIQYYNGEERAKGNILERFSAQQFPDLHSELNLSSLELGDSALYFCASRGAPGTEQFFGPGTRLTVL.

The chain employs TRBV6-6 and TRBJ1-5; possibly TRBD1 for D (6 bases). Germline CDR1 MNHNY, CDR2 SVGAGI (reference sequence). This CDR3 region has 14 residues. The V end was cut by 5 bases, the J end by 3 bases, with 11 bases between. CDR3 amino acids: CASSKDSYNQPQHF. As DNA, the CDR3 is TGTGCCAGCAGTAAGGACAGCTACAATCAGCCCCAGCATTTT.

The rearrangement links TRBV11-2 to TRBJ1-4, with D uncertain. The V gene's germline CDR1 is SGHAT and CDR2 FQNNGV. This CDR3 is 15 amino acids long. The germline V and J ends were trimmed by 5 bases and 0 bases, with 10 bases remaining between them. The CDR3 DNA sequence: TGTGCCAGCAGCCCGCGGCTTGCAACTAATGAAAAACTGTTTTTT. Translating it yields CASSPRLATNEKLFF.

J is TRBJ1-1 and V is TRBV6-5; possibly TRBD1 for D (6 bases). The germline V gene has CDR1 MNHEY and CDR2 SVGAGI. This CDR3 has 14 amino acids. The V gene lost 5 bases and the J gene lost 3 bases, with 13 bases spanning the gap. The CDR3, as DNA: TGTGCCAGCAGTCTCAGGGGATCGGACACTGAAGCTTTCTTT. Translating gives CASSLRGSDTEAFF.

The chain is built from TRBV18 and TRBJ2-3; TRBD2 might be the D (6 bases). The CDR3 is 12 amino acids. V lost 3 bases and J lost 6, with 7 bases in between. The germline V gene encodes CDR1 KGHSH and CDR2 LQKENI. Written as DNA, the CDR3 is TGTGCCAGCTCACCTCTAGCGGATACGCAGTATTTT. Its translation is CASSPLADTQYF. Filled out from reference TRBV18 and TRBJ2-3, the complete variable domain reads NAGVMQNPRHLVRRRGQEARLRCSPMKGHSHVYWYRQLPEEGLKFMVYLQKENIIDESGMPKERFSAEFPKEGPSILRIQQVVRGDSAAYFCASSPLADTQYFGPGTRLTVL.

The V call is TRBV4-3, the J call TRBJ2-5, with 9 bases fitting TRBD2. CDR3 length: 17 amino acids. Germline V gene data show CDR1 as LGHNA and CDR2 as YSLEER. With 0 bases clipped from V and 5 bases from J, the junction kept 10 bases outside the gene matches. In DNA form, the CDR3 reads TGCGCCAGCAGCCAAGAGGGAGGCGGGGGGGTCGGTGAGACCCAGTACTTC. This translates into CASSQEGGGGVGETQYF.

This clone showed up just a few times. The genes are TRBV29-1 and TRBJ2-7; 8 nucleotides agree with TRBD1. Germline V gene sequence: CDR1 SQVTM, CDR2 ANQGSEA. V shed 6 bases, J shed 2 bases, and the junction held 6 bases outside the gene matches. This CDR3 is built from 13 residues. The CDR3 sequence is CSVRQGPTYEQYF. DNA for the CDR3: TGCAGCGTACGACAGGGGCCAACCTACGAGCAGTACTTC.

The chain employs TRBV5-1 and TRBJ2-5; 9 bases fit TRBD1. Per the germline V gene, CDR1 is SGHRS and CDR2 is YFSETQ. Unmatched junction bases numbered 9, after V lost 4 bases and J lost 5 bases. This CDR3 is 15 amino acids long. The CDR3: CASSTDRGVAETQYF. As DNA, the CDR3 is TGCGCCAGCAGCACCGACAGGGGGGTCGCGGAGACCCAGTACTTC.

This clone was found a few times. V and J are TRBV10-3 and TRBJ1-6; the match to TRBD1 covers 8 bases. The germline gives CDR1 ENHRY, CDR2 SYGVKD. V shed 7 bases and J 7 bases; nucleotides not matched to a gene: 6. The CDR3 consists of 14 residues. The CDR3, as DNA: TGTGCCATCAACCCCGGACAGGGCAATTCACCCCTCCACTTT. Its protein is CAINPGQGNSPLHF.

The chain combines TRBV27 with TRBJ1-6; perhaps TRBD1 as D (6 bases). V lost 6 bases and J 8 bases, leaving 14 bases between the germline ends. The CDR3 sequence is 14 residues long. Germline values: CDR1 MNHEY, CDR2 SMNVEV (reference sequence). The CDR3 coding sequence is TGTGCCAGCAGACGGGGACAAGGGGATTCACCCCTCCACTTT. It yields the protein CASRRGQGDSPLHF.

The rearrangement links TRBV2 to TRBJ2-1; D remains unclear. Per the germline V gene, CDR1 is SNHLY and CDR2 is FYNNEI. The CDR3 has 12 amino acids. The ends were cut back, 6 bases at V and 9 bases at J, with 12 bases in the middle. CDR3: CASRSNGGEQFF. The DNA of the CDR3 is TGTGCCAGCAGGTCTAACGGCGGTGAGCAGTTCTTC.

The CDR3 nucleotides are TGTGCCAGCAGCTTAGGAACAGGGAGGCATCAGCCCCAGCATTTT. Amino acids: CASSLGTGRHQPQHF. This sequence joins TRBV7-9 and TRBJ1-5, with D possibly matching TRBD1 (6 bases). V dropped 1 base and J dropped 5 bases, with 12 bases sitting between them. The CDR3 spans 15 residues. Germline loops: CDR1 SEHNR, CDR2 FQNEAQ (reference sequence).

The J gene is TRBJ1-1, the V gene TRBV6-5, with TRBD1 matching over 7 bases. CDR3 length: 14 residues. V lost 6 bases and J lost 3; bases outside the gene matches: 7. In germline, CDR1 is MNHEY, CDR2 SVGAGI. CDR3 loop: CASRRTGDHTEAFF. The CDR3 nucleotides are TGTGCCAGCAGGCGCACAGGGGATCACACTGAAGCTTTCTTT.

The chain joins TRBV11-3 to TRBJ1-1, with unresolved D. The germline V gene has CDR1 SGHNT and CDR2 YENEEA. CDR3 length: 13 residues. Deletions cut 5 bases from V and 4 bases from J, with 11 bases between. CDR3: CASSLSGFTEAFF. The CDR3 DNA reads as TGTGCCAGCAGCCTGAGCGGCTTCACTGAAGCTTTCTTT.

V and J are TRBV28 and TRBJ2-1; perhaps D is TRBD1 or TRBD2 (6 bases each). With 7 bases removed from V and 4 bases from J, the gap between germline ends came to 11 bases. Germline V lookup: CDR1 MDHEN, CDR2 SYDVKM. There are 13 residues in the CDR3. CDR3 region: CASTRGTYNEQFF. As DNA, the CDR3 is TGTGCCAGCACAAGGGGGACTTACAATGAGCAGTTCTTC.

Sample share makes this clone medium-sized. The chain is built from TRBV29-1 and TRBJ1-5, with D tentatively TRBD1 (5 bases). The germline V gene has CDR1 SQVTM and CDR2 ANQGSEA. Trimming took 4 bases from V and 3 from J, leaving 10 bases between them. This CDR3 comprises 13 residues. DNA for the CDR3: TGCAGCGTTGCAGACAGACTCAATCAGCCCCAGCATTTT. Translation: CSVADRLNQPQHF.

This chain connects TRBV28 to TRBJ1-4; D is perhaps TRBD1 (5 bases). Looked up from germline, CDR1 is MDHEN and CDR2 is SYDVKM. V was shortened by 5 bases and J by 8 bases, with 21 bases between the two germline ends. This CDR3 region has 16 residues. The CDR3 sequence: CASSPPPGTGREKLFF. DNA of the CDR3: TGTGCCAGCAGTCCACCCCCCGGGACGGGGAGGGAAAAACTGTTTTTT. Supplemented by reference TRBV28 and TRBJ1-4, the full variable domain reads DVKVTQSSRYLVKRTGEKVFLECVQDMDHENMFWYRQDPGLGLRLIYFSYDVKMKEKGDIPEGYSVSREKKERFSLILESASTNQTSMYLCASSPPPGTGREKLFFGSGTQLSVL.

The gene calls are TRBV5-6 and TRBJ2-3; TRBD2 is a possible D gene (6 bases). Germline-derived CDR1 and CDR2 are SGHDT and YYEEEE. This CDR3 has 16 residues. The germline V and J ends were trimmed by 5 bases and 0 bases, with 16 bases remaining between them. CDR3 DNA sequence: TGTGCCAGCAGGGGACGGGGGAGACCTAGCACAGATACGCAGTATTTT. Translating it yields CASRGRGRPSTDTQYF. Drawing the rest from reference TRBV5-6 and TRBJ2-3, the complete variable domain is DAGVTQSPTHLIKTRGQQVTLRCSPKSGHDTVSWYQQALGQGPQFIFQYYEEEERQRGNFPDRFSGHQFPNYSSELNVNALLLGDSALYLCASRGRGRPSTDTQYFGPGTRLTVL.

This chain connects TRBV29-1 to TRBJ1-2; 7 nucleotides align to TRBD1. CDR1 and CDR2 from the germline V gene are SQVTM and ANQGSEA. The CDR3 covers 14 residues. Germline trimming cut 2 bases from V and 8 bases from J; bases unmatched to any gene: 11. The CDR3 nucleotides read TGCAGCGTTGAATACCGACAGGGAGAACCAGGCTACACCTTC. Translating gives CSVEYRQGEPGYTF. The full variable domain, completed using reference TRBV29-1 and TRBJ1-2, is SAVISQKPSRDICQRGTSLTIQCQVDSQVTMMFWYRQQPGQSLTLIATANQGSEATYESGFVIDKFPISRPNLTFSTLTVSNMSPEDSSIYLCSVEYRQGEPGYTFGSGTRLTVV.